This record covers a single T cell receptor (beta chain). Trimming removed 5 bases from V and 3 bases from J, with 5 bases in between. The germline CDR1 and CDR2 sequences are SNHLY and FYNNEI. The CDR3 consists of 11 residues. The sample originates from a study of T cell changes during pregnancy in multiple sclerosis. Profiled with immunoSEQ multiplex PCR; TCRdb holds only in-frame clones, not every one. The sample contains 50,000 or so clones, around 93% of which appear only once. This chain joins TRBV2 and TRBJ2-7; D is unclear. The TCR was taken from a female donor with multiple sclerosis, enrolled in a pregnancy study. Source: CD8+ T cells from peripheral blood mononuclear cells, taken after pregnancy. The DNA for the CDR3 is TGTGCCAGCAGTACCAGCTACGAGCAGTACTTC. Translating gives CASSTSYEQYF. Filled out from reference TRBV2 and TRBJ2-7, the complete variable domain reads EPEVTQTPSHQVTQMGQEVILRCVPISNHLYFYWYRQILGQKVEFLVSFYNNEISEKSEIFDDQFSVERPDGSNFTLKIRSTKLEDSAMYFCASSTSYEQYFGPGTRLTVT.